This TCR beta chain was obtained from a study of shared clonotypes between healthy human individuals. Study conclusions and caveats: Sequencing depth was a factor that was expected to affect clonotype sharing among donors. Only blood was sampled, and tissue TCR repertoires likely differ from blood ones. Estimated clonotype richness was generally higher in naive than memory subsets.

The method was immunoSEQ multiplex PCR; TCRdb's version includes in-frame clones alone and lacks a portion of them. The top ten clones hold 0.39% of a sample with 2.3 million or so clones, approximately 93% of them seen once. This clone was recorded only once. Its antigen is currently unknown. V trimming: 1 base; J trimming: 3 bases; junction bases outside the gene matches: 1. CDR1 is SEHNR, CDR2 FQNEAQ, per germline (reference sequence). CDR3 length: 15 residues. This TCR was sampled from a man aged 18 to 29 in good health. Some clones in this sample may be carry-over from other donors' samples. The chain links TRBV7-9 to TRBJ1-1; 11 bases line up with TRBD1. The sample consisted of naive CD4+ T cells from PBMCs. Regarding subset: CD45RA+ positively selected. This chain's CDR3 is CASSLGTGGYTEAFF. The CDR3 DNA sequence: TGTGCCAGCAGCTTAGGGACAGGGGGCTACACTGAAGCTTTCTTT. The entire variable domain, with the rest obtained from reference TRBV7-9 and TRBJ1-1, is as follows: DTGVSQNPRHKITKRGQNVTFRCDPISEHNRLYWYRQTLGQGPEFLTYFQNEAQLEKSRLLSDRFSAERPKGSFSTLEIQRTEQGDSAMYLCASSLGTGGYTEAFFGQGTRLTVV.